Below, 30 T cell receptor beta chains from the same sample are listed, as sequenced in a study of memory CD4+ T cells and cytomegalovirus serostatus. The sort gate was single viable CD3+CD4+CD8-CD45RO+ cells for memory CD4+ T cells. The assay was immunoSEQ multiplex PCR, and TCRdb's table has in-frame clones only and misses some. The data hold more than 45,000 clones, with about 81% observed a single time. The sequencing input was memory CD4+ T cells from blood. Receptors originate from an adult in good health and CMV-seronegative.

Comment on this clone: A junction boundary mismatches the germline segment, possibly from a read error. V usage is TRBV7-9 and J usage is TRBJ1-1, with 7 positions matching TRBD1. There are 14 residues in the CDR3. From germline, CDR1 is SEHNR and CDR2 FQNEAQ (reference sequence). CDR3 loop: CASSSEGANAEAFF. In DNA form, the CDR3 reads TGTGCCAGCAGCTCGGAGGGGGCGAACGCTGAAGCTTTCTTT.

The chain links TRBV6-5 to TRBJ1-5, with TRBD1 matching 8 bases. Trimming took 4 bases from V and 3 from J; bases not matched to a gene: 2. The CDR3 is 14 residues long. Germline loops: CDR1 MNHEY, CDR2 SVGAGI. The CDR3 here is CASSWDRNNQPQHF. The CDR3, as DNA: TGTGCCAGCAGTTGGGACAGGAACAATCAGCCCCAGCATTTT.

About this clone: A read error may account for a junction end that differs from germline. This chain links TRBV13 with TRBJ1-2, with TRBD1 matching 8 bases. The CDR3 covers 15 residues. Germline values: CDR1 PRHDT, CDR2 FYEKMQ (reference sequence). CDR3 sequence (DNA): TGTGCCAGCAGCCTAGGGCATCAGGGGGCCAGAGGCTACACCTTC. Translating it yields CASSLGHQGARGYTF.

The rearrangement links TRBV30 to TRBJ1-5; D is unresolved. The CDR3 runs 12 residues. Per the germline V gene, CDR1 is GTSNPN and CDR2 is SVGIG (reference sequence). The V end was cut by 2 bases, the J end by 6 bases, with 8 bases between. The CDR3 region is CAWSQSTQPQHF. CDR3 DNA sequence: TGTGCCTGGAGTCAATCGACTCAGCCCCAGCATTTT.

Here the CDR3 reads CASNQEGQNTGELFF. The CDR3 DNA sequence: TGCGCCAGCAACCAAGAAGGCCAGAACACCGGGGAGCTGTTTTTT. The chain links TRBV5-1 to TRBJ2-2; D is unresolved. The CDR3 extends over 15 amino acids. V was shortened by 6 bases and J by 1 base, with 13 bases between the two germline ends. Germline-derived CDR1 and CDR2 are SGHRS and YFSETQ.

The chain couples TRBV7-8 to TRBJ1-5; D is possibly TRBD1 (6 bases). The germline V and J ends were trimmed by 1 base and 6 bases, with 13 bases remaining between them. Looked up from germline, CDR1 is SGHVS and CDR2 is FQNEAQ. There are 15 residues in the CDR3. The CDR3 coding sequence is TGTGCCAGCAGCTTAGTGAAGGGGGTTACTCAGCCCCAGCATTTT. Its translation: CASSLVKGVTQPQHF.

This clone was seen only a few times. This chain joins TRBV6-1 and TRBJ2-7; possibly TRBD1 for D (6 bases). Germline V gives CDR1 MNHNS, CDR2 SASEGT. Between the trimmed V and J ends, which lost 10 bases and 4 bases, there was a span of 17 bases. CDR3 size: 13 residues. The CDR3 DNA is TGTGCCATCTCCAGGGGACCCTTTTACGAGCAGTACTTC. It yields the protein CAISRGPFYEQYF.

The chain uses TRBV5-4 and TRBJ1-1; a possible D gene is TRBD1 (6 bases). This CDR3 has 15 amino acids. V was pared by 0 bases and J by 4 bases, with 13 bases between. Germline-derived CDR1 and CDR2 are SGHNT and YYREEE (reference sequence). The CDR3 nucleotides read TGTGCCAGCAGCTTGGGGGGGGCCGGTGGCACTGAAGCTTTCTTT. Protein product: CASSLGGAGGTEAFF. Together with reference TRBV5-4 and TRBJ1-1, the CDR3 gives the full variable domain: ETGVTQSPTHLIKTRGQQVTLRCSSQSGHNTVSWYQQALGQGPQFIFQYYREEENGRGNFPPRFSGLQFPNYSSELNVNALELDDSALYLCASSLGGAGGTEAFFGQGTRLTVV.

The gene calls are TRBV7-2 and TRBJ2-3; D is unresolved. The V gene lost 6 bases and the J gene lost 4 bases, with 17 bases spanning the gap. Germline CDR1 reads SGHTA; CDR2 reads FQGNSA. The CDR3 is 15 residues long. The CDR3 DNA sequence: TGTGCCAGCAGTTCCGGACGGTCCGCAGCAGATACGCAGTATTTT. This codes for CASSSGRSAADTQYF.

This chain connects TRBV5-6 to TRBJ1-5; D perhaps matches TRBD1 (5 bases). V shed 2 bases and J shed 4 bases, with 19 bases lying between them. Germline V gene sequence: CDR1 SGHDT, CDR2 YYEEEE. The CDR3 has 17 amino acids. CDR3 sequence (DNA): TGTGCCAGCAGCTTCGGGAACGCATTGGGGGGGAATCAGCCCCAGCATTTT. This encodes CASSFGNALGGNQPQHF.

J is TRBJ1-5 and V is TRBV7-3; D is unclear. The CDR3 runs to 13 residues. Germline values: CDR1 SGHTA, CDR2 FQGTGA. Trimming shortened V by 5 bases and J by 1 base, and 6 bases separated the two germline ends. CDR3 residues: CASSHDSNQPQHF. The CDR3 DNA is TGTGCCAGCAGCCACGACAGCAATCAGCCCCAGCATTTT.

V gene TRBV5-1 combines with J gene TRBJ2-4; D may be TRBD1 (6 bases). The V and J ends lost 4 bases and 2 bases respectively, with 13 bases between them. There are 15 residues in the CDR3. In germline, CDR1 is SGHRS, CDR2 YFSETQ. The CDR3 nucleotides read TGCGCCAGCAGCCACAGGGAATCTACCAAAAACATTCAGTACTTC. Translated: CASSHRESTKNIQYF.

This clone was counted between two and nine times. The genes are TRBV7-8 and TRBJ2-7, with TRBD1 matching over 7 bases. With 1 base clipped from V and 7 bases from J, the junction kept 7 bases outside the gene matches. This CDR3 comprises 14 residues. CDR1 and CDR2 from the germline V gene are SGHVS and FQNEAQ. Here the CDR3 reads CASSLVRGGGEQYF. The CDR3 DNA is TGTGCCAGCAGCTTAGTGAGAGGGGGCGGGGAGCAGTACTTC.

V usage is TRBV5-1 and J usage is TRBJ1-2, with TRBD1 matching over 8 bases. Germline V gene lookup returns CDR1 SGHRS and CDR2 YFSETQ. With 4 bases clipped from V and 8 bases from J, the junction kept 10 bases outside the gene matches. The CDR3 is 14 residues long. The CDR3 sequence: CASSPDRVIGGYTF. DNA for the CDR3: TGCGCCAGCAGCCCGGACAGGGTTATAGGGGGCTACACCTTC.

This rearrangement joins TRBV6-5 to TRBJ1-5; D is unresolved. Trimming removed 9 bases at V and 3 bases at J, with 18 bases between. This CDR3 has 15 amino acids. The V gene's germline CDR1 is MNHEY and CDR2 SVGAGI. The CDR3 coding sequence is TGTGCCAGTGCCTTGGACCGATTTAACAATCAGCCCCAGCATTTT. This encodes CASALDRFNNQPQHF.

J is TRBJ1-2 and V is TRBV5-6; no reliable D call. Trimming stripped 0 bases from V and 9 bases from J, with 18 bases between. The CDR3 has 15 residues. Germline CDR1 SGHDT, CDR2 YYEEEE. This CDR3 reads CASSLGASTVSSYTF. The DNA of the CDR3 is TGTGCCAGCAGCTTGGGGGCTTCGACGGTGTCAAGCTACACCTTC. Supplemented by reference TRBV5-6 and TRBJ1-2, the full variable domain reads DAGVTQSPTHLIKTRGQQVTLRCSPKSGHDTVSWYQQALGQGPQFIFQYYEEEERQRGNFPDRFSGHQFPNYSSELNVNALLLGDSALYLCASSLGASTVSSYTFGSGTRLTVV.

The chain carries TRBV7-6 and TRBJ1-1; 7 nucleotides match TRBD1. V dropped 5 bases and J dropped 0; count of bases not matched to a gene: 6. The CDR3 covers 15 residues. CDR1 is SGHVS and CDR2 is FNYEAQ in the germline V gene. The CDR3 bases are TGTGCCAGCAGCGCAACCACAGGGGTGAACACTGAAGCTTTCTTT. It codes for CASSATTGVNTEAFF.

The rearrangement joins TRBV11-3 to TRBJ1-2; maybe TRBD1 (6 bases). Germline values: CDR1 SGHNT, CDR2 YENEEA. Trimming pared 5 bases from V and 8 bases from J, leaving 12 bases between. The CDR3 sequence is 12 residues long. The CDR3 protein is CASSITGKGYTF. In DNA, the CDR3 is TGTGCCAGCAGCATCACAGGGAAAGGCTACACCTTC.

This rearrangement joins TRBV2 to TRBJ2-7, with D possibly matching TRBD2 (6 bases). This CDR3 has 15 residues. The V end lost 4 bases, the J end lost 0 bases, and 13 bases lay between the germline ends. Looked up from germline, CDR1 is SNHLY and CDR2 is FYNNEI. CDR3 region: CASSGERVYSYEQYF. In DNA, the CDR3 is TGTGCCAGCAGTGGCGAGCGGGTATACTCCTACGAGCAGTACTTC.

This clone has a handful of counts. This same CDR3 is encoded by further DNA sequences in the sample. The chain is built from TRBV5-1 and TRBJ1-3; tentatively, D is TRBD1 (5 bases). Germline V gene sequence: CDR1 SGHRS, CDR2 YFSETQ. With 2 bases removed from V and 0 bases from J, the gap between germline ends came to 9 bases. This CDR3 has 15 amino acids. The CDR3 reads CASSLRRGSGNTIYF. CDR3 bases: TGCGCCAGCAGCTTAAGAAGGGGCTCTGGAAACACCATATATTTT.

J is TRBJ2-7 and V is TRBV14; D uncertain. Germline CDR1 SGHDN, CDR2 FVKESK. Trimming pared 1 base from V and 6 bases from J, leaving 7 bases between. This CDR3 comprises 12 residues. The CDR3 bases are TGTGCCAGCAGCCAAGCTCGATCCGAGCAGTACTTC. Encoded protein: CASSQARSEQYF.

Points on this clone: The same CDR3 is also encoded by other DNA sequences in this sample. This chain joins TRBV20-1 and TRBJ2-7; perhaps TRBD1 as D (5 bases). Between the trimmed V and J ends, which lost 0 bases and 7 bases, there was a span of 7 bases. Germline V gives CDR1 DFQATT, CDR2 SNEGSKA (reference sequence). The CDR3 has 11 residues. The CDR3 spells CSARENREQYF. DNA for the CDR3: TGCAGTGCTAGAGAGAACAGGGAGCAGTACTTC.

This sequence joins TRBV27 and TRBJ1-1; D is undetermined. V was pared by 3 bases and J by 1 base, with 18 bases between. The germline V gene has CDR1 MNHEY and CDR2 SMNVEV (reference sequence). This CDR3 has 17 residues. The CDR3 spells CASSFFGEGARNTEAFF. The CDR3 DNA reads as TGTGCCAGCAGTTTCTTCGGGGAAGGAGCCAGGAACACTGAAGCTTTCTTT.

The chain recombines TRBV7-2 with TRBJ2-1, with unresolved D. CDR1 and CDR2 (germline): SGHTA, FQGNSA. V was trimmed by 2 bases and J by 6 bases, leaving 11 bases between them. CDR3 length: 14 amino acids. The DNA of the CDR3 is TGTGCCAGCAGCTTAATCGTCGGCCGCAATGAGCAGTTCTTC. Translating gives CASSLIVGRNEQFF.

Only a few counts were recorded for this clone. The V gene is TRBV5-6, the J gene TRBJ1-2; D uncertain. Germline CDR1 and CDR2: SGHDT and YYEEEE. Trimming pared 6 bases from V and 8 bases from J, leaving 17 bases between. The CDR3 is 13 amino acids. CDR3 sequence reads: CASTTLVGYGYTF. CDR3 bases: TGTGCCAGCACAACACTGGTAGGGTACGGCTACACCTTC.

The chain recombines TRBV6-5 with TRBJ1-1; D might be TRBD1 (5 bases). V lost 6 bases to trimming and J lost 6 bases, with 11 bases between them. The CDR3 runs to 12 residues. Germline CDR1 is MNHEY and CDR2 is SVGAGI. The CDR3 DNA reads TGTGCCAGCAGAGAGGCAGGGCCTGAAGCTTTCTTT. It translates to CASREAGPEAFF.

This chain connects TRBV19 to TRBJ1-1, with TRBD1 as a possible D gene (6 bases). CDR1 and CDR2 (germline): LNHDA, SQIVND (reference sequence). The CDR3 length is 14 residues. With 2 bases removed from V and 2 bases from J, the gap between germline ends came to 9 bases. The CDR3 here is CASSITGINTEAFF. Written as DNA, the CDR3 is TGTGCCAGTAGTATAACAGGGATCAACACTGAAGCTTTCTTT.

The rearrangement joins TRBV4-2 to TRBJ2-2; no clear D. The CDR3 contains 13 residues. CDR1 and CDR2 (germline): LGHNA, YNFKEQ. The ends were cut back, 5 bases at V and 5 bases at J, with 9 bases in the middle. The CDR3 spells CASSSGGTGELFF. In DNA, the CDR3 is TGTGCCAGCAGCTCCGGTGGGACCGGGGAGCTGTTTTTT.

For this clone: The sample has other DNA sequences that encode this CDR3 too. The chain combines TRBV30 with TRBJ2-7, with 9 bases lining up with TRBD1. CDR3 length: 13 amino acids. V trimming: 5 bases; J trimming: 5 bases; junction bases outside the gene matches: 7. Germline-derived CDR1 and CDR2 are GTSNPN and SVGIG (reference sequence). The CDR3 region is CAWSGQGNHEQYF. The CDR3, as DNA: TGTGCCTGGTCGGGACAGGGAAACCACGAGCAGTACTTC.

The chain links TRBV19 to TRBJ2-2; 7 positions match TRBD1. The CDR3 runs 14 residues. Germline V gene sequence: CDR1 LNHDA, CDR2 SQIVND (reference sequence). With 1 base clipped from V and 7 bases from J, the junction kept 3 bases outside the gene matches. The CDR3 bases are TGTGCCAGTAGTATAGCGACAGGGTACGGGGAGCTGTTTTTT. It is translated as CASSIATGYGELFF.